The present entry profiles one TCR beta chain with its context. This sample was included in a study of shared clonotypes between healthy human individuals. The table came from immunoSEQ multiplex PCR; TCRdb's copy has only in-frame clones and leaves some out. Of just over 2,000,000 clones listed, 85% to 95% are singletons. Sequences were obtained from naive CD4+ T cells sorted from blood. Stated subset: CD45RA+ positively selected. The receptor's source is a man between 18 and 29 years old in good health.

The CDR3 DNA sequence: TGTGCCATCAGTGGGTCGGACAATGAGCAGTTCTTC. This encodes CAISGSDNEQFF. The chain carries TRBV10-3 and TRBJ2-1; D gene ambiguous. The CDR3 extends over 12 amino acids. The germline CDR1 and CDR2 sequences are ENHRY and SYGVKD. V lost 4 bases and J lost 5, with 6 bases in between.